This is a list of T cell receptor beta chains from one sample in a study of patients and donors after allogeneic stem cell transplantation. TCRdb re-analysed the RT-PCR reads in MiXCR, keeping a single row per CDR3 protein. The sample includes about 150,000 distinct CDR3 sequences, over 30% of them seen just once. The sample consisted of blood, either unsorted or a sorted T cell fraction (not recorded which). Source of these receptors: a human donor who was either an allogeneic HSCT recipient or a stem cell or donor lymphocyte infusion donor (not recorded which). It is not recorded whose cells these are; they may come from a transplant donor. Each CDR3 is given with its conserved first and last residue. D genes are given only for firm matches. The size of a clone is reported for some rows only, either as once, few or many, or as a class for expanded clones.

v_call	j_call	clone_size	d_call	cdr3_aa	cdr3_nt
TRBV27	TRBJ1-5	-	-	CASSLNGDSNQPQHF	TGTGCCAGCAGTTTAAACGGGGATAGCAATCAGCCCCAGCATTTT
TRBV28	TRBJ1-2	-	-	CASSSPLGLHHNYGYTF	TGTGCCAGCAGTTCGCCCCTTGGCCTCCATCATAACTATGGCTACACCTTC
TRBV15	TRBJ1-3	few	-	CATSKEQGITGNTIYF	TGTGCCACCAGCAAGGAGCAGGGGATTACTGGAAACACCATATATTTT
TRBV6-5	TRBJ1-6	-	-	CASSGDVYNSPLHF	TGTGCCAGCAGCGGGGACGTCTATAATTCACCCCTCCACTTT
TRBV6-1	TRBJ1-1	few	-	CASRVKPNTEAFF	TGTGCCAGCAGAGTTAAGCCCAACACTGAAGCTTTCTTT
TRBV12-3/TRBV12-4	TRBJ2-5	few	-	CASRGQETQYF	TGTGCCAGCAGGGGCCAAGAGACCCAGTACTTC
TRBV27	TRBJ1-2	many	TRBD1	CASSSTGGISYTF	TGTGCCAGCAGTTCGACAGGGGGCATCAGCTACACCTTC
TRBV28	TRBJ1-4	few	-	CASNTRNEKLFF	TGTGCCAGCAATACCAGGAATGAAAAACTGTTTTTT
TRBV20-1	TRBJ1-4	-	-	CSAYLEKLFF	TGCAGTGCGTATTTAGAAAAACTGTTTTTT
TRBV29-1	TRBJ2-5	-	TRBD2	CSVDGLAGGQETQYF	TGCAGCGTTGATGGGCTAGCGGGGGGGCAGGAGACCCAGTACTTC
TRBV29-1	TRBJ1-4	-	TRBD1	CSVWDRQNEKLFF	TGCAGCGTTTGGGACAGGCAAAATGAAAAACTGTTTTTT
TRBV4-2	TRBJ1-5	few	-	CASSGENQPQHF	TGTGCCAGCAGCGGCGAGAATCAGCCCCAGCATTTT
TRBV9	TRBJ2-3	-	-	CASSALAGRTDTQYF	TGTGCCAGCAGCGCCTTGGCGGGGCGCACAGATACGCAGTATTTT
TRBV5-6	TRBJ1-2	-	-	CASSSIGGFYGYTF	TGTGCCAGCAGCTCCATCGGGGGGTTCTATGGCTACACCTTC
TRBV20-1	TRBJ1-6	few	-	CSASPQTQSPLHF	TGCAGTGCTAGTCCCCAGACCCAATCACCCCTCCACTTT
TRBV12-3/TRBV12-4	TRBJ1-1	many	-	CASRLGTGILEAFF	TGTGCCAGCAGATTAGGGACCGGCATCCTTGAAGCTTTCTTT
TRBV6-6	TRBJ1-4	-	-	CASSYSPGEVNEKLFF	TGTGCCAGCAGTTACTCCCCTGGGGAGGTTAATGAAAAACTGTTTTTT
TRBV7-8	TRBJ1-2	few	-	CASSLAAGELPYGYTF	TGTGCCAGCAGCTTAGCGGCAGGGGAACTTCCCTATGGCTACACCTTC
TRBV6-5	TRBJ1-3	-	-	CASSTGGTGNTIYF	TGTGCCAGCAGTACGGGGGGAACTGGAAACACCATATATTTT
TRBV5-1	TRBJ1-1	-	-	CASSLPVGDTEAFF	TGCGCCAGCAGCTTGCCAGTGGGGGACACTGAAGCTTTCTTT
TRBV12-3/TRBV12-4	TRBJ1-2	few	-	CASSLGLRGGYTF	TGTGCCAGCAGTTTAGGACTCCGAGGAGGCTACACCTTC
TRBV27	TRBJ1-2	few	-	CASHDTTYGYTF	TGTGCCAGTCACGACACCACTTATGGCTACACCTTC
TRBV27	TRBJ2-1	few	-	CASTATQPYNEQFF	TGTGCCAGCACCGCGACTCAACCCTACAATGAGCAGTTCTTC
TRBV6-2/TRBV6-3	TRBJ1-5	-	TRBD1	CASSFDRGPGEPQHF	TGTGCCAGCAGCTTCGACAGGGGCCCAGGCGAGCCCCAGCATTTT
TRBV20-1	TRBJ1-2	-	-	CSARDPKGVFYGYTF	TGCAGTGCTAGAGATCCGAAAGGGGTTTTCTATGGCTACACCTTC
TRBV20-1	TRBJ1-5	-	TRBD1	CSARRGHGNQPQHF	TGCAGTGCTAGGAGGGGGCACGGCAATCAGCCCCAGCATTTT
TRBV6-6	TRBJ1-2	-	-	CASSHNYGYTF	TGTGCCAGCAGCCACAACTATGGCTACACCTTC
TRBV6-1	TRBJ1-2	few	-	CASSEQGYGYTF	TGTGCCAGCAGTGAACAGGGCTACGGCTACACCTTC
TRBV5-1	TRBJ1-1	-	-	CASLEWQGSTEAFF	TGCGCCAGCCTAGAGTGGCAGGGAAGCACTGAAGCTTTCTTT
TRBV29-1	TRBJ1-2	few	-	CSVPLQPGLLNYGYTF	TGCAGCGTTCCTCTTCAGCCGGGACTTCTTAACTATGGCTACACCTTC
TRBV6-5	TRBJ2-3	-	-	CASSYGRGDRTDTQYF	TGTGCCAGCAGTTACGGTAGAGGCGATCGGACAGATACGCAGTATTTT
TRBV28	TRBJ2-4	few	-	CASTKRVAKNIQYF	TGTGCCAGCACGAAGAGAGTAGCCAAAAACATTCAGTACTTC
TRBV3-1	TRBJ1-4	-	-	CASSAGPGEKLFF	TGTGCCAGCAGCGCGGGCCCGGGGGAAAAACTGTTTTTT
TRBV5-1	TRBJ1-2	-	-	CASSSGGGYGYTF	TGCGCCAGCAGCTCCGGTGGGGGCTATGGCTACACCTTC
TRBV10-3	TRBJ1-2	-	-	CASQAPTGPYGYTF	TGTGCCTCCCAGGCCCCTACAGGGCCCTATGGCTACACCTTC
TRBV7-9	TRBJ1-4	few	-	CASSYSTDEKLFF	TGTGCCAGCAGCTACTCCACGGATGAAAAACTGTTTTTT
TRBV21-1	TRBJ2-6	-	-	CASSNDSKGGANVLTF	TGTGCCAGCAGCAACGACAGCAAAGGAGGGGCCAACGTCCTGACTTTC
TRBV3-1	TRBJ2-5	-	-	CASSQEIGKTQYF	TGTGCCAGCAGCCAAGAGATCGGCAAGACCCAGTACTTC
TRBV5-1	TRBJ2-5	-	TRBD1	CATGDREETQYF	TGCGCCACTGGGGACAGGGAAGAGACCCAGTACTTC
TRBV12-3/TRBV12-4	TRBJ2-3	few	TRBD2	CASSFRTRLAGADTQYF	TGTGCCAGCAGTTTTAGGACCCGACTAGCGGGGGCAGATACGCAGTATTTT
TRBV20-1	TRBJ2-1	few	-	CSARRPGNEQFF	TGCAGTGCTAGAAGGCCCGGGAATGAGCAGTTCTTC
TRBV25-1	TRBJ1-5	-	-	CASSEGRDQPQHF	TGTGCCAGCAGTGAAGGAAGGGATCAGCCCCAGCATTTT
TRBV6-6	TRBJ1-6	-	-	CASSTRDLNSPLHF	TGTGCCAGCAGTACCCGGGACCTTAATTCACCCCTCCACTTT
TRBV6-2/TRBV6-3	TRBJ2-2	-	TRBD2	CASRLSFSGMNTGELFF	TGTGCCAGCAGATTATCCTTTAGCGGGATGAACACCGGGGAGCTGTTTTTT
TRBV27	TRBJ1-6	-	TRBD1	CASSLNEGRGRSPLHF	TGTGCCAGCAGTTTAAATGAGGGCAGGGGGCGATCACCCCTCCACTTT
TRBV4-2	TRBJ1-6	-	-	CASSQETGIHSPLHF	TGTGCCAGCAGCCAAGAAACGGGTATACATTCACCCCTCCACTTT
TRBV9	TRBJ2-3	-	-	CASSVGQGRTDTQYF	TGTGCCAGCAGCGTAGGTCAGGGGAGGACAGATACGCAGTATTTT
TRBV7-9	TRBJ1-5	few	-	CASSLGRFNQPQHF	TGTGCCAGCAGCTTAGGGCGGTTCAATCAGCCCCAGCATTTT
TRBV29-1	TRBJ1-2	-	TRBD1	CSVWTGARVGRGYTF	TGCAGCGTTTGGACAGGGGCCCGCGTTGGACGAGGCTACACCTTC
TRBV5-6	TRBJ2-3	-	-	CASSLGRTMGTQYF	TGTGCCAGCAGCTTGGGACGCACCATGGGTACGCAGTATTTT
TRBV7-2	TRBJ1-2	few	TRBD1	CASSLDRIGGYTF	TGTGCCAGCAGCTTGGACAGGATTGGAGGCTACACCTTC
TRBV6-5	TRBJ2-1	-	-	CASRPGPWDEQFF	TGTGCCAGCAGACCCGGGCCATGGGATGAGCAGTTCTTC
TRBV28	TRBJ2-7	-	-	CASSLRDGLREQYF	TGTGCCAGCAGTCTCCGGGACGGCCTACGGGAGCAGTACTTC
TRBV24-1	TRBJ1-1	-	TRBD1	CATSDNRGLEGEAFF	TGTGCCACCAGTGATAACAGGGGTTTAGAGGGTGAAGCTTTCTTT
TRBV20-1	TRBJ2-7	-	TRBD1	CSAVVGQGVHEQYF	TGCAGTGCTGTAGTGGGACAGGGGGTCCACGAGCAGTACTTC
TRBV7-9	TRBJ1-1	few	TRBD1	CASSHRQGIDMNTEAFF	TGTGCCAGCAGCCACAGACAGGGCATTGACATGAACACTGAAGCTTTCTTT
TRBV29-1	TRBJ1-1	few	-	CSVVRGGTEAFF	TGCAGCGTTGTAAGGGGAGGCACTGAAGCTTTCTTT